Following are 7 T cell receptor beta chains from one sample sequenced in a study of cytotoxic CD8 clonotypes in ibrutinib-treated CLL. Using immunoSEQ multiplex PCR, the repertoire was profiled, and TCRdb retains in-frame clones only, with some absent. The sample lists some 92,000 clones, 70% to 80% seen once, with approximately 23% in the top ten. The specimen comprised PBMCs, sampled after 24 months of ibrutinib treatment. These receptor sequences come from a human donor with chronic lymphocytic leukemia.

In this sample, this clone turned up a few times. The gene calls are TRBV30 and TRBJ1-1, with D unresolved. V was clipped by 0 bases and J by 3 bases, with 20 bases between them. Germline assignment: CDR1 GTSNPN and CDR2 SVGIG (reference sequence). The CDR3 contains 17 residues. The CDR3 DNA reads TGTGCCTGGAGTGTCTTTAGGAGGGTGTTCGGGTACACTGAAGCTTTCTTT. Translation gives CAWSVFRRVFGYTEAFF.

The sample holds a few counts of this clone. The chain uses TRBV6-5 and TRBJ1-2; D uncertain. Trimming shortened V by 2 bases and J by 2 bases, and 6 bases separated the two germline ends. Germline CDR1 is MNHEY and CDR2 is SVGAGI. The CDR3 has 13 residues. The CDR3 is CASSYRENYGYTF. The CDR3 coding sequence is TGTGCCAGCAGTTACAGGGAGAACTATGGCTACACCTTC.

The chain carries TRBV9 and TRBJ1-1; 11 bases map to TRBD1. Looked up from germline, CDR1 is SGDLS and CDR2 is YYNGEE. With 4 bases clipped from V and 4 bases from J, the junction kept 3 bases outside the gene matches. The CDR3 has 14 amino acids. The CDR3 protein is CASSMGQGGTEAFF. CDR3 bases: TGTGCCAGCAGCATGGGACAGGGGGGCACTGAAGCTTTCTTT.

The chain is built from TRBV6-1 and TRBJ1-4, with TRBD1 as a possible D gene (5 bases). The germline gives CDR1 MNHNS, CDR2 SASEGT. The CDR3 has 14 residues. Trimming cost V 5 bases and J 2 bases, with 9 bases left between them. The CDR3 loop is CASSRQFTNEKLFF. Written as DNA, the CDR3 is TGTGCCAGCAGTCGACAGTTCACTAATGAAAAACTGTTTTTT.

This chain uses TRBV2 with TRBJ1-5; D is unclear. V lost 6 bases and J lost 5, with 14 bases in between. The CDR3 is made up of 14 amino acids. Germline values: CDR1 SNHLY, CDR2 FYNNEI. Here the CDR3 reads CASSTEAGYQPQHF. In DNA form, the CDR3 reads TGTGCCAGCAGCACCGAGGCAGGTTATCAGCCCCAGCATTTT. The variable domain in full, with the rest retrieved from reference TRBV2 and TRBJ1-5, is EPEVTQTPSHQVTQMGQEVILRCVPISNHLYFYWYRQILGQKVEFLVSFYNNEISEKSEIFDDQFSVERPDGSNFTLKIRSTKLEDSAMYFCASSTEAGYQPQHFGDGTRLSIL.

The sample holds one count of this clone. The chain carries TRBV6-5 and TRBJ2-3; 9 nucleotides line up with TRBD2. This CDR3 contains 15 residues. Germline lookup yields CDR1 MNHEY and CDR2 SVGAGI. The V gene end was trimmed by 2 bases and the J gene end by 4 bases; junction bases not matched to a gene: 4. The CDR3 loop reads CASSYRGGASDTQYF. The DNA for the CDR3 is TGTGCCAGCAGTTACCGCGGGGGGGCATCAGATACGCAGTATTTT.

V is TRBV27 and J is TRBJ2-6, with TRBD1 identical over 10 bases. Looked up from germline, CDR1 is MNHEY and CDR2 is SMNVEV (reference sequence). After removal of 6 bases from V and 0 bases from J, the junction contained 5 bases not matched to a gene. The CDR3 has 17 residues. The CDR3 nucleotides read TGTGCCAGCAGACCGGGACAGGGGCTCTCTGGGGCCAACGTCCTGACTTTC. Amino acid sequence: CASRPGQGLSGANVLTF.